These 25 T cell receptor beta chains were all obtained from the same sample, sequenced in a study of T cell repertoires in aging, cancer and after chemotherapy. TRB rearrangements spanning V, D and J were amplified using mixed TRB-A/B primers. MiXCR was run by TCRdb on the multiplex PCR reads, yielding one entry per CDR3 protein. The sample lists some 11,000 distinct CDR3 sequences, roughly 33% occurring once. TCR beta rearrangements were amplified from peripheral blood genomic DNA. The sequenced material came from blood. These receptors were obtained from a human donor in good health. The donor label of this sample is uncertain.

A remark on this clonotype: A read error is possible here, since a much larger clone lies one base away. The chain uses TRBV11-2 and TRBJ2-1; D is undetermined. CDR3 length: 19 residues. Germline CDR1 is SGHAT and CDR2 is FQNNGV. CDR3 loop: CASSLAGTAQMFGYNEQLF. Here the CDR3 DNA reads TGTGCCAGCAGCTTAGCTGGTACCGCGCAAATGTTCGGCTACAATGAGCAGTTATTC.

This clonotype is medium-sized (0.01 to 0.1%) in the sample. The gene calls are TRBV5-4 and TRBJ2-6; 7 bases are shared with TRBD2. Germline values: CDR1 SGHNT, CDR2 YYREEE (reference sequence). The V segment lost 0 bases and the J segment 2 bases; nucleotides outside the gene matches: 8. The CDR3 has 18 residues. The CDR3 coding sequence is TGTGCCAGCAGCTTGGCGGCAGGGAGGGGCACTGGGGCCAACGTCCTGACTTTC. Protein: CASSLAAGRGTGANVLTF.

This clonotype was seen a handful of times. V gene TRBV6-2 or TRBV6-3 combines with J gene TRBJ1-5; D is unclear. From germline, CDR1 is MNHEY and CDR2 SVGEGT. V was pared by 2 bases and J by 9 bases, with 5 bases between. The CDR3 totals 11 residues. CDR3 protein: CASSYPSPQHF. The CDR3 bases are TGTGCCAGCAGTTACCCGTCGCCCCAGCATTTT.

The chain combines TRBV4-2 with TRBJ2-2; weak D call: TRBD1 (5 bases). The V gene's germline CDR1 is LGHNA and CDR2 YNFKEQ. CDR3 length equals 16 residues. V gave up 4 bases and J gave up 1 base, with 13 bases separating them. CDR3 sequence: CASSRGTGENTGELFF. CDR3 DNA: TGTGCCAGCAGCCGCGGTACAGGTGAGAACACCGGGGAGCTGTTTTTT.

The chain employs TRBV6-4 and TRBJ2-1; 7 nucleotides agree with TRBD2. Germline CDR1 MRHNA, CDR2 SNTAGT. This CDR3 is built from 16 residues. Trimming took 3 bases from V and 5 from J; bases not matched to a gene: 10. CDR3 nucleotides: TGTGCCAGCAGTGAAGGTTGGTCTAGCGGTCACAATGAGCAGTTCTTC. This translates into CASSEGWSSGHNEQFF.

The chain joins TRBV14 to TRBJ2-6; the D is unclear. Trimming left V 4 bases short and J 2 bases short, with 9 bases between. The CDR3 extends over 15 amino acids. Per germline, CDR1 SGHDN and CDR2 FVKESK. CDR3 sequence reads: CASSPTGPGANVLTF. CDR3 in DNA: TGTGCCAGCAGCCCTACCGGGCCTGGGGCCAACGTCCTGACTTTC.

This clonotype is judged medium-sized. This chain uses TRBV19 with TRBJ2-5; D remains unclear. In germline, CDR1 is LNHDA, CDR2 SQIVND (reference sequence). V was pared by 6 bases and J by 5 bases, with 13 bases between. The CDR3 covers 13 residues. In DNA, the CDR3 is TGTGCCAGTAGCCGGTCCGCTAAGGAGACCCAGTACTTC. Amino acids: CASSRSAKETQYF.

This chain joins TRBV6-1 and TRBJ2-3, with D maybe TRBD1 (5 bases). Germline V gene sequence: CDR1 MNHNS, CDR2 SASEGT. V shed 0 bases and J shed 0 bases, with 7 bases lying between them. This CDR3 comprises 15 residues. The DNA for the CDR3 is TGTGCCAGCAGTGAAGCCAGGGCGAGCACAGATACGCAGTATTTT. It is translated as CASSEARASTDTQYF.

The chain couples TRBV30 to TRBJ2-3, with 10 bases lining up with TRBD2. CDR3 length equals 17 residues. The junction had 6 bases not matched to a gene; V was cut back by 0 bases and J by 0 bases. Germline V gene data show CDR1 as GTSNPN and CDR2 as SVGIG (reference sequence). CDR3 in DNA: TGTGCCTGGAGTGTCCCGGGACTAGCGTCTAGCACAGATACGCAGTATTTT. Its translation is CAWSVPGLASSTDTQYF.

The chain carries TRBV29-1 and TRBJ1-2, with TRBD1 identical over 8 bases. The ends lost 7 bases at V and 3 bases at J; junction bases unmatched: 7. Germline V gives CDR1 SQVTM, CDR2 ANQGSEA. The length of the CDR3 is 13 residues. The DNA of the CDR3 is TGCAGCGGATCCAAGGGACAGGACTATGGCTACACCTTC. It encodes CSGSKGQDYGYTF.

The rearrangement joins TRBV20-1 to TRBJ2-7; the match to TRBD1 covers 8 bases. The CDR3 is made up of 15 amino acids. J lost 3 bases, V lost 6 bases, and 13 bases had no gene match. Looked up from germline, CDR1 is DFQATT and CDR2 is SNEGSKA (reference sequence). In nucleotides, the CDR3 is TGCAGTGCCCCCCTCCCGCACAGGGGGGTCTACGAGCAGTACTTC. This encodes CSAPLPHRGVYEQYF.

This clonotype was counted between two and nine times. The V gene is TRBV30, the J gene TRBJ1-2; TRBD1 matches at 8 bases. Germline-derived CDR1 and CDR2 are GTSNPN and SVGIG (reference sequence). This CDR3 contains 13 residues. V dropped 3 bases and J dropped 4; count of bases not matched to a gene: 4. Written as DNA, the CDR3 is TGTGCCTGGAGGGGAACAGGGGGCTATGGCTACACCTTC. Translating it yields CAWRGTGGYGYTF.

This clonotype is termed medium-sized. The chain uses TRBV30 and TRBJ2-1; possibly TRBD2 for D (6 bases). The germline V and J ends were trimmed by 3 bases and 10 bases, with 19 bases remaining between them. Germline V CDR1 and CDR2: GTSNPN, SVGIG (reference sequence). The CDR3 runs to 14 residues. The CDR3 region is CAWRSSGLNREQFF. The CDR3 coding sequence is TGTGCCTGGAGGAGTAGCGGACTTAATAGGGAGCAGTTCTTC.

V gene TRBV5-6 combines with J gene TRBJ1-4, with a weak D call TRBD1 (6 bases). The CDR3 extends over 14 amino acids. CDR1 and CDR2 from the germline V gene are SGHDT and YYEEEE. The ends were cut back, 1 base at V and 7 bases at J, with 11 bases in the middle. The CDR3, as DNA: TGTGCCAGCAGCTTGCGGGGGGCGCTTGAAAAACTGTTTTTT. It translates to CASSLRGALEKLFF.

In this sample, this clonotype turned up a few times. The chain links TRBV6-1 to TRBJ2-2, with 7 bases identical to TRBD1. The CDR3 is 16 residues long. Germline assignment: CDR1 MNHNS and CDR2 SASEGT. Trimming removed 8 bases from V and 0 bases from J; junction bases left unmatched: 9. The CDR3 nucleotides are TGTGCCAGCCAGAGGGGACAGTTCGCGAACACCGGGGAGCTGTTTTTT. Translated: CASQRGQFANTGELFF.

This clonotype was detected only a few times. The rearrangement links TRBV27 to TRBJ1-6; no firm D call. The CDR3 consists of 14 residues. Trimming took 2 bases from V and 7 from J, leaving 9 bases between them. From germline, CDR1 is MNHEY and CDR2 SMNVEV (reference sequence). DNA for the CDR3: TGTGCCAGCAGTTTAGCGGGGTCGAATTCACCCCTCCACTTT. Translation gives CASSLAGSNSPLHF.

This clonotype was seen a few times. CDR3 amino acids: CASSLWPSAYEQYF. In nucleotides, the CDR3 is TGTGCCAGCAGCTTATGGCCCTCCGCCTACGAGCAGTACTTC. The chain recombines TRBV5-6 with TRBJ2-7; D is ambiguous. CDR1 and CDR2 from the germline V gene are SGHDT and YYEEEE. V shed 2 bases and J shed 2 bases, with 11 bases lying between them. This CDR3 is built from 14 residues.

This clonotype was observed a few times. The chain combines TRBV20-1 with TRBJ1-1, with no clear D. CDR3 length: 13 residues. The ends were cut back, 5 bases at V and 6 bases at J, with 16 bases in the middle. Germline CDR1 DFQATT, CDR2 SNEGSKA (reference sequence). The CDR3 is CSAGGIRRAEAFF. CDR3 bases: TGCAGTGCTGGCGGCATCCGAAGGGCTGAAGCTTTCTTT.

The rearrangement links TRBV11-2 to TRBJ2-1; D gene ambiguous. There are 12 residues in the CDR3. Germline CDR1 and CDR2: SGHAT and FQNNGV. Trimming removed 5 bases at V and 8 bases at J, with 10 bases between. Written as DNA, the CDR3 is TGTGCCAGCAGCGCCCGTAGCTATGAGCAGTTCTTC. Its translation: CASSARSYEQFF.

CDR3 in amino acids: CASAQLGDYNEQFF. CDR3 DNA sequence: TGTGCCAGTGCCCAGCTAGGGGACTACAATGAGCAGTTCTTC. The rearrangement links TRBV19 to TRBJ2-1; tentatively, D is TRBD1 (5 bases). Germline assignment: CDR1 LNHDA and CDR2 SQIVND (reference sequence). This CDR3 is built from 14 residues. The V and J ends lost 8 bases and 3 bases respectively, with 14 bases between them.

The chain recombines TRBV12-3 or TRBV12-4 with TRBJ1-5; no clear D. This CDR3 spans 12 amino acids. Trimming took off 5 bases at V and 9 bases at J, with 11 bases between the two ends. CDR3 sequence reads: CASSKGVLPQHF. The CDR3 DNA is TGTGCCAGCAGTAAGGGAGTGCTGCCCCAGCATTTT.

This chain connects TRBV7-9 to TRBJ1-2; 8 nucleotides match TRBD1. Trimming cost V 6 bases and J 8 bases; bases outside gene matches: 11. There are 14 residues in the CDR3. CDR1 and CDR2 from the germline V gene are SEHNR and FQNEAQ (reference sequence). As DNA, the CDR3 is TGTGCCAGCAGAGGGGACAGGATAACAGGGGGCTACACCTTC. It translates to CASRGDRITGGYTF. The full variable domain, with the rest looked up from reference TRBV7-9 and TRBJ1-2, is DTGVSQNPRHKITKRGQNVTFRCDPISEHNRLYWYRQTLGQGPEFLTYFQNEAQLEKSRLLSDRFSAERPKGSFSTLEIQRTEQGDSAMYLCASRGDRITGGYTFGSGTRLTVV.

This clonotype is medium-sized within its sample. The CDR3 reads CSVETGVSYEQYF. CDR3 nucleotide sequence: TGCAGCGTTGAAACAGGGGTCTCCTACGAGCAGTACTTC. This chain connects TRBV29-1 to TRBJ2-7, with TRBD1 matching over 7 bases. The V gene end was trimmed by 2 bases and the J gene end by 0 bases; junction bases not matched to a gene: 1. CDR1 SQVTM and CDR2 ANQGSEA come from the germline V gene. This CDR3 comprises 13 residues.

This clonotype came up a few times. The chain couples TRBV12-3 or TRBV12-4 to TRBJ2-7, with D possibly matching TRBD1 (6 bases). CDR3 length: 14 amino acids. With 3 bases removed from V and 0 bases from J, the gap between germline ends came to 9 bases. CDR3 nucleotide sequence: TGTGCCAGCAGTTTGGACAGTTACTCCTACGAGCAGTACTTC. It is translated as CASSLDSYSYEQYF.

Note on this clonotype: This may arise from a read error, as a much more abundant clone is one base away. The chain couples TRBV29-1 to TRBJ1-1, with 8 bases fitting TRBD1. The CDR3 consists of 16 residues. The germline V gene has CDR1 SQVTM and CDR2 ANQGSEA. J was trimmed by 6 bases and V by 4 bases; bases with no gene match: 16. CDR3 DNA: TGCAGCGTTGCATACGGGGGGGACAGGTCCAACGCTGAAGCTTTCTTT. It translates to CSVAYGGDRSNAEAFF.